This T cell receptor beta chain was found in a study of cytomegalovirus exposure and HLA in healthy donors. Findings of the study overall: In a later analysis, 15,000 to 20,000 TCR beta sequences were associated with HLA alleles at 0.05 false discovery rate. Some TCR beta chains (about 170 of them) were listed as cytomegalovirus-associated. Later analysis suggested most CMV-associated TCR beta chains were HLA-restricted.

The germline V gene encodes CDR1 GTSNPN and CDR2 SVGIG (reference sequence). V lost 8 bases, J lost 0 bases, and 19 bases lay in between. CDR3 length: 16 residues. As for this clone: Its antigen is unidentified.

This PCR relied on a set of 60 Vbeta primers and 13 Jbeta primers. Original analysis: Roughly 10 million shared chains were among around 80 million unique TCR beta chains counted in a later analysis. TCRdb's copy holds only in-frame clones and misses some; the assay was immunoSEQ multiplex PCR. V and J calls and clone size are given by that table; D and trimming were obtained from the DNA. Altogether roughly 180,000 clones are present, roughly a tenth being singletons, with the ten largest covering 1% to 1.5%. The receptor was derived from a woman in her twenties or thirties in good health and CMV-seropositive. The source material was PBMCs. This chain connects TRBV30 to TRBJ1-4; D uncertain. The CDR3 region has the DNA TGTGCCGCCAACTCTTGGGTGGGCGCAACTAATGAAAAACTGTTTTTT. It is translated as CAANSWVGATNEKLFF.